These T cell receptor beta chains were read from a single sample in a study of vaccination effects on CD4 cells after COVID-19. Only in-frame clones appear in the TCRdb table, and some are missing; sequencing was by immunoSEQ multiplex PCR. The sample carries 50,000 to 60,000 clones, 70% recorded once. These receptors lack a known antigen. The sequences come from CD4+ T cells from PBMCs cultured with SARS-CoV-2 spike peptides, collected before COVID-19 vaccination. Receptor source: a human donor who received a COVID-19 vaccine. The conserved cysteine and the conserved F or W are not part of the CDR3 here. A D gene is named only where the DNA matches it firmly.

v_gene	j_gene	d_gene	CDR3aa
TRBV9	TRBJ2-1	.	ASSVEPGAYNEQF
TRBV19	TRBJ2-1	TRBD2	ASSISGLAGYNEQF
TRBV3-1/TRBV3-2	TRBJ1-2	TRBD1	ASSLGQGADGYT
TRBV27	TRBJ2-2	TRBD2	ASLRASGSTGELF
TRBV6-2/TRBV6-3	TRBJ2-1	.	ASSAALAVAEQF
TRBV12-3/TRBV12-4	TRBJ2-2	.	ASSSDYWTELF
TRBV7-3	TRBJ2-1	.	ASSFGATYNEQF
TRBV18	TRBJ2-3	TRBD2	ASSPGLAADTQY
TRBV6-5	TRBJ2-1	.	ASSYLRGGAYNEQF
TRBV7-9	TRBJ2-1	.	ASSFWVGRNNEQF
TRBV6-2/TRBV6-3	TRBJ2-7	.	ASSYRDYEQY
TRBV7-9	TRBJ2-7	.	ASSSSVGEQY
TRBV4-2	TRBJ2-3	.	ASSQDHGYTDTQY
TRBV7-9	TRBJ1-2	TRBD1	ASSPRTGNYGYT
TRBV7-2	TRBJ1-1	.	ASSLVGEYEAF
TRBV3-1/TRBV3-2	TRBJ1-2	.	ASSPGGRANYGYT
TRBV6-1	TRBJ2-7	.	ASTGGPYEQY
TRBV5-5	TRBJ2-7	.	ASSFAQVSYEQY
TRBV27	TRBJ2-5	.	ASSIAGPGYTETQY
TRBV11-2	TRBJ2-7	.	ASSLAGSLSYEQY
TRBV28	TRBJ1-2	.	ASSLPGFYGYT
TRBV5-1	TRBJ2-7	TRBD1	ASSLGQGRFYEQY
TRBV27	TRBJ2-7	TRBD1	ASSSPDRGLYEQY
TRBV27	TRBJ1-5	.	ASSPLGGSQPQH
TRBV7-7	TRBJ2-7	TRBD2	ASSWEAGEVYEQY
TRBV2	TRBJ2-3	TRBD1	ASSWTGGTDTQY
TRBV10-3	TRBJ2-1	TRBD2	AIMAMGGGRSSYNEQF
TRBV4-2	TRBJ2-3	.	ASTPEIGNSDTQY
TRBV15	TRBJ2-5	.	ATSRGEETQY
TRBV5-5	TRBJ2-7	TRBD1	ASSHPRQGHEQY
TRBV6-2/TRBV6-3	TRBJ1-1	.	ASSYSIAPQSTEAF
TRBV6-5	TRBJ2-2	TRBD2	ASRASGSNGELF
TRBV5-1	TRBJ2-3	TRBD2	ASSLSGRGTDTQY
TRBV5-6	TRBJ1-2	.	ASTPGVEGSYGYT
TRBV7-2	TRBJ2-7	.	ASSPWEAYEQY
TRBV5-1	TRBJ2-7	TRBD1	ASRSTGLTYEQY
TRBV5-1	TRBJ1-2	TRBD1	ASSFGQGSYSYGYT
TRBV4-3	TRBJ1-1	TRBD1	ASSQESTGVNTEAF
TRBV6-4	TRBJ2-7	.	ASSPLLSGKCHEQY
TRBV6-5	TRBJ1-1	.	ASSGIKDRATGAF
TRBV19	TRBJ1-1	.	ASSRGGRGTEAF
TRBV29-1	TRBJ2-1	TRBD2	SVGGVVRGESYNEQF
TRBV6-4	TRBJ2-1	.	ASSVTQGNEQF
TRBV10-3	TRBJ2-3	.	AIRDTVSSTDTQY
TRBV5-4	TRBJ2-1	.	ASSSYNEQF